This TCR beta chain was observed in a study of regulatory T cells in long-lasting Graves disease. Background on the study: Newly diagnosed Graves' patients had under 3 months of antithyroid drugs. Findings and limits, study-wide: Whereas new patients shared about a thousand public clonotypes, persistent patients shared more, at under 3,500.

Time point noted: newly diagnosed GD, antithyroid drugs for less than 3 months. PBMC RNA was the source of the TCR library. CDR3 regions were amplified by Arm-PCR using iRepertoire HTBI primers to build TCR beta libraries. TCRdb independently ran MiXCR on the multiplex PCR reads; one entry per CDR3 protein. The repertoire includes some 500,000 distinct CDR3 sequences, about 14% of them detected once, and over 7.5% sits in the top ten. Germline trimming cut 5 bases from V and 6 bases from J; bases unmatched to any gene: 17. This CDR3 has 17 residues. The germline V gene has CDR1 DFQATT and CDR2 SNEGSKA (reference sequence). As regards this clonotype: Its cognate antigen is unknown.

These data also formed part of another study, on T cells in Graves' hyperthyroidism and ophthalmopathy. That work adds: Diagnoses rested on clinical symptoms, serum thyroxine and TRAb, thyroid ultrasound and orbital computed tomography.

V and J are TRBV20-1 and TRBJ2-2; 8 bases match TRBD1. The clonotype was recovered from a man aged 25 to 40 with Graves disease. The sample consisted of peripheral blood mononuclear cells (PBMCs), taken at new diagnosis, from a patient treated with antithyroid drugs. The CDR3 loop reads CSAHSDRGWSGPGELFF. CDR3 bases: TGCAGTGCTCACAGCGACAGGGGTTGGTCTGGTCCCGGGGAGCTGTTTTTT.